These T cell receptor beta chains were read from a single sample in a study of T cell responses to AZD1222 COVID-19 vaccine. Produced via immunoSEQ multiplex PCR; TCRdb's table is partial and in-frame only. This table holds 70,000 or so clones, around 79% found once. The sample in question was peripheral blood, obtained on day 0 of MenACWY control vaccination. All receptors derive from an adult in good health. CDR3s include the opening cysteine and the closing phenylalanine or tryptophan. D genes are given only for firm matches. For some rows the clone size is stated as once, few or many, or as a class when expanded; others skip it.

TRBV7-2	TRBJ2-1	NA	TRBD2	CASSTRPTAGGWYNEQFF	TGTGCCAGCAGCACCCGACCCACAGCGGGGGGGTGGTACAATGAGCAGTTCTTC
TRBV7-3	TRBJ2-3	NA	TRBD2	CASSLTSGDTQYF	TGTGCCAGCAGCTTAACTAGCGGGGATACGCAGTATTTT
TRBV7-7	TRBJ2-7	NA	NA	CASSPEAGFSYEQYF	TGTGCTAGCAGCCCAGAAGCCGGCTTCTCCTACGAGCAGTACTTC
TRBV2	TRBJ2-1	NA	NA	CASSAGKNEQFF	TGTGCCAGCAGCGCGGGGAAGAATGAGCAGTTCTTC
TRBV7-9	TRBJ2-7	NA	NA	CASSSIAYEQYF	TGTGCCAGCAGCTCCATAGCCTACGAGCAGTACTTC
TRBV7-2	TRBJ2-1	NA	NA	CASSLASTGTYNEQFF	TGTGCCAGCAGCTTAGCTTCCACAGGGACCTACAATGAGCAGTTCTTC
TRBV23-1	TRBJ1-1	NA	NA	CASSQSSRQGKGEAFF	TGCGCCAGCAGTCAATCCTCTCGGCAGGGGAAAGGTGAAGCTTTCTTT
TRBV12-3/TRBV12-4	TRBJ1-5	NA	NA	CASSSLDQPQHF	TGTGCCAGCAGTTCCCTTGATCAGCCCCAGCATTTT
TRBV5-1	TRBJ1-1	NA	NA	CASSLLGPYPTFF	TGCGCCAGCAGCTTGCTCGGACCCTATCCGACTTTCTTT
TRBV7-9	TRBJ1-6	NA	NA	CASSLDGLGRGVSDSPLHF	TGTGCCAGCAGCTTAGACGGCTTGGGCAGGGGAGTGTCTGATTCACCCCTCCACTTT
TRBV7-3	TRBJ2-1	few	NA	CASSLGPGEGRNEQFF	TGTGCCAGCAGCCTAGGCCCGGGGGAAGGTCGGAATGAGCAGTTCTTC
TRBV2	TRBJ2-7	NA	NA	CASRGSYEQYF	TGTGCCAGCAGGGGTTCCTACGAGCAGTACTTC
TRBV7-9	TRBJ1-4	few	NA	CASSLELTANEKLFF	TGTGCCAGCAGCTTAGAATTGACAGCTAATGAAAAACTGTTTTTT
TRBV4-1	TRBJ1-5	NA	TRBD1	CASSQGTGSNQPQHF	TGCGCCAGCAGCCAAGGGACAGGAAGCAATCAGCCCCAGCATTTT
TRBV29-1	TRBJ2-7	NA	NA	CSVEIREGVYEQYF	TGCAGCGTTGAAATCCGGGAAGGAGTCTACGAGCAGTACTTC
TRBV9	TRBJ2-3	NA	TRBD1	CASSVGEGASTDTQYF	TGTGCCAGCAGCGTAGGCGAGGGGGCGAGCACAGATACGCAGTATTTT
TRBV9	TRBJ2-2	once	TRBD2	CASSDYWEAGGSPHYANTGELFF	TGTGCCAGCAGCGACTACTGGGAAGCGGGAGGTTCGCCCCATTACGCGAACACCGGGGAGCTGTTTTTT
TRBV3-1/TRBV3-2	TRBJ1-6	NA	NA	CASSRTDNSPLHF	TGTGCCAGCAGTCGGACAGACAATTCACCCCTCCACTTT
TRBV12-3/TRBV12-4	TRBJ1-2	NA	NA	CASSLGLWGTF	TGTGCCAGCAGTTTGGGTTTGTGGGGCACCTTC
TRBV5-1	TRBJ2-7	NA	NA	CASSRIGGYEQYF	TGCGCCAGCAGCCGAATCGGGGGCTACGAGCAGTACTTC
TRBV28	TRBJ2-2	NA	TRBD1	CASSSGQGTARELFF	TGTGCCAGCAGTTCGGGACAGGGTACGGCGAGGGAGCTGTTTTTT
TRBV2	TRBJ1-1	NA	TRBD1	CASSATGTANTEAFF	TGTGCCAGCAGCGCTACCGGGACAGCAAACACTGAAGCTTTCTTT
TRBV7-9	TRBJ1-1	NA	NA	CASSLRASTEAFF	TGTGCCAGCAGCTTGAGGGCGAGCACTGAAGCTTTCTTT
TRBV7-2	TRBJ1-1	NA	NA	CASSTTRGDTEAFF	TGTGCCAGCAGCACTACTAGGGGAGACACTGAAGCTTTCTTT
TRBV29-1	TRBJ2-1	NA	TRBD1	CSVVRDRGYNEQFF	TGCAGCGTTGTTCGGGACAGGGGCTACAATGAGCAGTTCTTC
TRBV19	TRBJ1-1	NA	NA	CASRRDPNTEAFF	TGTGCCAGTAGACGGGATCCGAACACTGAAGCTTTCTTT
TRBV28	TRBJ2-7	NA	NA	CASSFKGTEQYF	TGTGCCAGCAGTTTCAAGGGAACCGAGCAGTACTTC
TRBV21-1	TRBJ2-1	few	NA	CASSKGLEVDEQFF	TGTGCCAGCAGCAAAGGCCTAGAAGTAGATGAGCAGTTCTTC
TRBV7-2	TRBJ1-2	few	NA	CASSLAQQHAYGYTF	TGTGCCAGCAGCTTAGCCCAACAACATGCCTATGGCTACACCTTC
TRBV28	TRBJ1-1	NA	TRBD1	CASSLSGQGNTEAFF	TGTGCCAGCAGTTTATCGGGACAGGGGAACACTGAAGCTTTCTTT
TRBV20-1	TRBJ1-1	NA	NA	CSASGVNTEAFF	TGCAGTGCTAGTGGGGTGAACACTGAAGCTTTCTTT
TRBV28	TRBJ1-2	few	NA	CASSSPPGGRNFTNYGYTF	TGTGCCAGCAGTTCCCCCCCCGGGGGCAGGAACTTTACTAACTATGGCTACACCTTC
TRBV6-6	TRBJ1-2	NA	TRBD1	CASRRQGRGDGYTF	TGTGCCAGCAGACGACAGGGAAGGGGAGATGGCTACACCTTC
TRBV4-2	TRBJ1-1	NA	NA	CASSQSPGAEAFF	TGTGCCAGCAGCCAGTCCCCTGGGGCTGAAGCTTTCTTT
TRBV2	TRBJ2-3	few	NA	CASSEGRGTDTQYF	TGTGCCAGCAGTGAAGGCAGGGGCACAGATACGCAGTATTTT
TRBV30	TRBJ1-4	NA	NA	CAWMTPRYENEKLFF	TGTGCCTGGATGACCCCGCGATACGAGAATGAAAAACTGTTTTTT
TRBV28	TRBJ1-4	NA	TRBD1	CASRLDRGGNEKLFF	TGTGCCAGCAGGCTCGACAGGGGTGGGAATGAAAAACTGTTTTTT
TRBV13	TRBJ1-6	NA	TRBD1	CASSYRDRPSPLHF	TGTGCCAGCAGCTATAGGGACAGACCTTCACCCCTCCACTTT
TRBV10-1	TRBJ2-6	NA	NA	CASSNKGQNSGANVLTF	TGCGCCAGCAGTAACAAAGGACAGAACTCTGGGGCCAACGTCCTGACTTTC
TRBV19	TRBJ1-5	NA	NA	CASKEVGPSNQPQHF	TGTGCCAGTAAAGAGGTGGGGCCTAGCAATCAGCCCCAGCATTTT
TRBV28	TRBJ1-1	few	NA	CASMVRNEAFF	TGTGCCAGCATGGTGAGGAACGAAGCTTTCTTT
TRBV14	TRBJ2-5	NA	TRBD1	CASSFTGELETQYF	TGTGCCAGCAGTTTCACAGGGGAGCTGGAGACCCAGTACTTC
TRBV2	TRBJ2-3	NA	TRBD1	CASSQTGGTDTQYF	TGTGCCAGCAGTCAGACAGGGGGCACAGATACGCAGTATTTT
TRBV6-5	TRBJ2-2	NA	NA	CASSNTGELFF	TGTGCCAGTTCGAACACCGGGGAGCTGTTTTTT
TRBV6-5	TRBJ1-4	few	NA	CASSIAGSNEKLFF	TGTGCCAGCAGTATAGCTGGCTCTAATGAAAAACTGTTTTTT
TRBV6-5	TRBJ2-4	NA	NA	CASATVNIQYF	TGTGCCAGCGCCACAGTGAACATTCAGTACTTC
TRBV28	TRBJ1-1	NA	NA	CASHRLNTEAFF	TGTGCCAGTCACCGGCTGAACACTGAAGCTTTCTTT
TRBV6-5	TRBJ1-4	NA	NA	CASRGDSATNEKLFF	TGTGCCAGCAGAGGAGACAGTGCAACTAATGAAAAACTGTTTTTT
TRBV6-5	TRBJ1-1	NA	TRBD1	CASIRQGVTEAFF	TGTGCCAGCATTCGACAGGGCGTTACTGAAGCTTTCTTT
TRBV2	TRBJ2-3	NA	TRBD2	CASSLGASGSTDTQYF	TGTGCCAGCAGTTTGGGGGCTAGCGGGAGCACAGATACGCAGTATTTT
TRBV5-1	TRBJ2-1	NA	NA	CASSPEGFGPQNEQFF	TGCGCCAGCAGCCCGGAGGGTTTCGGTCCTCAGAATGAGCAGTTCTTC
TRBV5-8	TRBJ2-7	NA	NA	CASSSRVEQYF	TGTGCCAGCAGCTCTCGGGTGGAGCAGTACTTC
TRBV7-3	TRBJ2-3	few	NA	CASSPRAGPITDTQYF	TGTGCCAGCAGCCCCCGAGCGGGTCCTATCACAGATACGCAGTATTTT
TRBV11-2	TRBJ2-2	NA	NA	CASSPYGGTNTGELFF	TGTGCCAGCAGCCCGTACGGCGGGACGAACACCGGGGAGCTGTTTTTT
TRBV30	TRBJ2-2	NA	NA	CAWRRLGITGELFF	TGTGCCTGGAGAAGGTTGGGGATCACCGGGGAGCTGTTTTTT
TRBV27	TRBJ2-2	NA	NA	CASRVTQGTGELFF	TGTGCCAGCAGAGTTACCCAGGGGACCGGGGAGCTGTTTTTT
TRBV18	TRBJ2-1	NA	TRBD2	CASSPITLTSGTASSYNEQFF	TGTGCCAGCTCACCCATAACTTTGACTAGCGGGACGGCAAGCTCCTACAATGAGCAGTTCTTC
TRBV5-1	TRBJ2-7	NA	NA	CASSGDLYEQYF	TGCGCCAGCAGTGGCGACCTCTACGAGCAGTACTTC
TRBV2	TRBJ1-2	NA	NA	CASTLGEDYGYTF	TGTGCCAGCACTTTGGGTGAAGACTATGGCTACACCTTC